These 16 T cell receptor beta chains share one sample of origin, sequenced in a study of glioma-infiltrating T cells after dendritic cell vaccination. Sequenced by immunoSEQ multiplex PCR; TCRdb stores in-frame clones only, minus some. In the table there are tens of thousands of clones, around 86% of which are singletons. The input for sequencing was blood, taken before dendritic cell vaccination. These receptors were obtained from a human donor with glioblastoma.

The chain has TRBV2 and TRBJ2-1; 11 bases are shared with TRBD2. J lost 9 bases, V lost 7 bases, and 8 bases had no gene match. The CDR3 has 14 amino acids. The V gene's germline CDR1 is SNHLY and CDR2 FYNNEI. The DNA of the CDR3 is TGTGCCAGCAAGATAGCGGGGGGGCAGGTTGAGCAGTTCTTC. Translating it yields CASKIAGGQVEQFF.

The chain is built from TRBV29-1 and TRBJ2-1; 8 nucleotides align to TRBD2. CDR1 and CDR2 from the germline V gene are SQVTM and ANQGSEA. V was clipped by 1 base and J by 0 bases; unmatched bases: 14. This CDR3 has 19 residues. The CDR3 is CSVEGGLAGGRSSYNEQFF. CDR3 nucleotides: TGCAGCGTTGAAGGGGGTCTGGCGGGGGGCCGAAGCTCCTACAATGAGCAGTTCTTC.

V usage is TRBV4-3 and J usage is TRBJ1-3, with D unclear. There are 13 residues in the CDR3. The germline gives CDR1 LGHNA, CDR2 YSLEER. V was clipped by 5 bases and J by 8 bases, with 13 bases between them. The CDR3 nucleotides are TGCGCCAGCAGCGCCACCGGGGTTGACACCATATATTTT. It yields the protein CASSATGVDTIYF.

Only a few counts were recorded for this clone. The chain has TRBV5-6 and TRBJ1-3; D possibly corresponds to TRBD1 (6 bases). The CDR3 is 15 residues long. The germline CDR1 and CDR2 sequences are SGHDT and YYEEEE. Trimming removed 4 bases at V and 2 bases at J, with 13 bases between. The CDR3 coding sequence is TGTGCCAGCAGCAGCCTGCAGGGGACTGGAAACACCATATATTTT. As protein: CASSSLQGTGNTIYF. Looking up the rest from reference TRBV5-6 and TRBJ1-3 gives the full variable domain: DAGVTQSPTHLIKTRGQQVTLRCSPKSGHDTVSWYQQALGQGPQFIFQYYEEEERQRGNFPDRFSGHQFPNYSSELNVNALLLGDSALYLCASSSLQGTGNTIYFGEGSWLTVV.

This chain links TRBV7-9 with TRBJ2-5; D might be TRBD1 (6 bases). CDR1 and CDR2 from the germline V gene are SEHNR and FQNEAQ (reference sequence). The CDR3 loop spans 15 amino acids. The germline V and J ends were trimmed by 6 bases and 0 bases, with 14 bases remaining between them. The CDR3 nucleotides read TGTGCCAGCAGACCCTCCGGGACAAACCAAGAGACCCAGTACTTC. This sequence encodes CASRPSGTNQETQYF.

This clone turned up a few times. V is TRBV7-8 and J is TRBJ1-5; unclear D gene. With 1 base removed from V and 6 bases from J, the gap between germline ends came to 4 bases. CDR1 and CDR2 from the germline V gene are SGHVS and FQNEAQ. This CDR3 has 12 amino acids. The CDR3 here is CASSLGAQPQHF. The CDR3 nucleotides read TGTGCCAGCAGCTTAGGGGCTCAGCCCCAGCATTTT.

The gene calls are TRBV6-5 and TRBJ1-2, with a possible D match to TRBD1 (6 bases). Trimming removed 1 base at V and 8 bases at J, with 11 bases between. Germline loops: CDR1 MNHEY, CDR2 SVGAGI. The CDR3 totals 13 residues. Written as DNA, the CDR3 is TGTGCCAGCAGTTACTGGGACAACAAAGGCTACACCTTC. Translating gives CASSYWDNKGYTF.

The chain combines TRBV6-1 with TRBJ1-6; 7 bases map to TRBD1. The CDR3 contains 15 residues. CDR1 MNHNS and CDR2 SASEGT come from the germline V gene. Trimming removed 0 bases from V and 9 bases from J; junction bases left unmatched: 5. The CDR3 spells CASSEASRGISPLHF. Here the CDR3 DNA reads TGTGCCAGCAGTGAAGCATCCAGGGGGATTTCACCCCTCCACTTT.

V usage is TRBV10-3 and J usage is TRBJ2-2, with a weak D call TRBD1 (6 bases). The CDR3 has 13 amino acids. Germline CDR1 reads ENHRY; CDR2 reads SYGVKD. V lost 8 bases and J lost 2, with 9 bases in between. CDR3 amino acids: CAIGGVNTGELFF. The CDR3, as DNA: TGTGCCATCGGGGGCGTTAACACCGGGGAGCTGTTTTTT.

V usage is TRBV9 and J usage is TRBJ1-3; weak D call: TRBD1 (5 bases). The CDR3 extends over 17 amino acids. Trimming left V 2 bases short and J 1 base short, with 16 bases between. Germline values: CDR1 SGDLS, CDR2 YYNGEE. The CDR3 DNA is TGTGCCAGCAGCGTGTCGGAGGGACGACGGTCTGGAAACACCATATATTTT. Protein sequence: CASSVSEGRRSGNTIYF.

The chain couples TRBV6-5 to TRBJ2-5; TRBD1 agrees at 7 bases. Germline values: CDR1 MNHEY, CDR2 SVGAGI. J lost 5 bases, V lost 6 bases, and 9 bases had no gene match. The CDR3 totals 14 residues. The CDR3 here is CASSQTGPWETQYF. CDR3 coding DNA: TGTGCCAGCAGCCAGACAGGGCCATGGGAGACCCAGTACTTC.

The chain uses TRBV11-2 and TRBJ2-1; TRBD2 aligns across 8 bases. This CDR3 has 16 amino acids. CDR1 SGHAT and CDR2 FQNNGV come from the germline V gene. The junction had 10 bases not matched to a gene; V was cut back by 2 bases and J by 7 bases. In DNA, the CDR3 is TGTGCCAGCAGCTTATATCCGGGGGGGCCGGAGAATGAGCAGTTCTTC. Amino acid sequence: CASSLYPGGPENEQFF.

By share, this clone counts as medium-sized. This rearrangement joins TRBV5-6 to TRBJ1-6; a possible D gene is TRBD1 (6 bases). Germline CDR1 SGHDT, CDR2 YYEEEE. The CDR3 has 15 residues. The germline V and J ends were trimmed by 4 bases and 9 bases, with 17 bases remaining between them. Here the CDR3 reads CASSLGAGQGSPLHF. The CDR3 nucleotides read TGTGCCAGCAGCCTGGGGGCAGGGCAGGGTTCACCCCTCCACTTT.

The chain employs TRBV7-9 and TRBJ2-7; no firm D call. CDR1 is SEHNR, CDR2 FQNEAQ, per germline (reference sequence). The CDR3 is made up of 14 amino acids. The germline V and J ends were trimmed by 4 bases and 7 bases, with 17 bases remaining between them. Here the CDR3 reads CASSSRVVPSEQYF. For the CDR3, the DNA is TGTGCCAGCAGCTCAAGAGTGGTACCCTCGGAGCAGTACTTC. Supplemented by reference TRBV7-9 and TRBJ2-7, the full variable domain reads DTGVSQNPRHKITKRGQNVTFRCDPISEHNRLYWYRQTLGQGPEFLTYFQNEAQLEKSRLLSDRFSAERPKGSFSTLEIQRTEQGDSAMYLCASSSRVVPSEQYFGPGTRLTVT.

The chain recombines TRBV29-1 with TRBJ2-5, with 9 bases matching TRBD2. The germline CDR1 and CDR2 sequences are SQVTM and ANQGSEA. The length of the CDR3 is 12 residues. The V gene end was trimmed by 5 bases and the J gene end by 5 bases; junction bases not matched to a gene: 3. The CDR3 nucleotides are TGCAGCGTTTTAGCGGGGGAGGAGACCCAGTACTTC. Translation gives CSVLAGEETQYF.

V usage is TRBV6-5 and J usage is TRBJ1-1, with 7 nucleotides matching TRBD1. CDR3 length: 13 amino acids. Trimming took 6 bases from V and 8 from J; bases not matched to a gene: 9. From germline, CDR1 is MNHEY and CDR2 SVGAGI. The CDR3 is CASSPTGEREAFF. The DNA for the CDR3 is TGTGCCAGCAGCCCTACAGGGGAGAGAGAAGCTTTCTTT.